Presented here are 28 T cell receptor beta chains from one specimen sequenced in a study of CD8+ T cells in alopecia areata. After isolation, RNA underwent reverse transcription to generate cDNA as the sequencing template. Produced via immunoSEQ multiplex PCR; TCRdb's table is partial and in-frame only. The sample includes 150,000 to 200,000 clones, roughly 70% of them seen just once. Regarding treatment: oral pan-JAK inhibitor, 5-10 mg twice daily. The sample here was CD4+ T cells sorted from blood, taken between weeks 49 and 50, from a patient treated with tofacitinib. The receptors stem from a human donor with alopecia areata.

The rearrangement links TRBV28 to TRBJ2-5; no definite D call. The ends were cut back, 6 bases at V and 5 bases at J, with 16 bases in the middle. Germline CDR1 MDHEN, CDR2 SYDVKM. The CDR3 length is 14 residues. Written as DNA, the CDR3 is TGTGCCAGCAGCCCGGTACCGGTGGGGGAGACCCAGTACTTC. Encoded protein: CASSPVPVGETQYF.

V is TRBV9 and J is TRBJ2-5; tentative D call: TRBD1 (5 bases). Trimming took off 0 bases at V and 5 bases at J, with 14 bases between the two ends. This CDR3 region has 15 residues. CDR1 is SGDLS and CDR2 is YYNGEE in the germline V gene. This chain's CDR3 is CASSVGLQGMETQYF. DNA for the CDR3: TGTGCCAGCAGCGTAGGTCTCCAGGGCATGGAGACCCAGTACTTC.

The chain employs TRBV29-1 and TRBJ1-2, with D uncertain. The CDR3 loop spans 13 amino acids. CDR1 is SQVTM and CDR2 is ANQGSEA in the germline V gene. The V end lost 8 bases, the J end lost 3 bases, and 16 bases lay between the germline ends. The DNA of the CDR3 is TGCAGCTCTGTAGGCAGCCATGACTATGGCTACACCTTC. Residues: CSSVGSHDYGYTF. The whole variable domain, remainder taken from reference TRBV29-1 and TRBJ1-2, is SAVISQKPSRDICQRGTSLTIQCQVDSQVTMMFWYRQQPGQSLTLIATANQGSEATYESGFVIDKFPISRPNLTFSTLTVSNMSPEDSSIYLCSSVGSHDYGYTFGSGTRLTVV.

The chain employs TRBV29-1 and TRBJ1-4, with a possible D match to TRBD1 (5 bases). V shed 3 bases and J shed 4 bases, with 12 bases lying between them. This CDR3 has 14 amino acids. From germline, CDR1 is SQVTM and CDR2 ANQGSEA. This CDR3 reads CSVEGTDGNEKLFF. The DNA of the CDR3 is TGCAGCGTTGAGGGGACGGACGGTAATGAAAAACTGTTTTTT.

Comment on this clone: One end of the junction is discordant with germline, which a read error may explain. This chain links TRBV5-1 with TRBJ1-2; 7 nucleotides align to TRBD1. CDR1 is SGHRS and CDR2 is YFSETQ in the germline V gene. The CDR3 loop spans 12 amino acids. The CDR3 is CASSLWDSYYTF. The CDR3, as DNA: TGTGCCAGCAGCCTTTGGGACAGCTACTACACCTTC.

The chain combines TRBV10-2 with TRBJ1-5; D might be TRBD1 (6 bases). The CDR3 has 15 residues. Germline CDR1 is WSHSY and CDR2 is SAAADI. Trimming removed 1 base from V and 6 bases from J, with 13 bases in between. CDR3 residues: CASSELHRDVQPQHF. CDR3 in DNA: TGCGCCAGCAGTGAGTTGCACAGGGATGTTCAGCCCCAGCATTTT.

V and J are TRBV29-1 and TRBJ1-3; D unclear. CDR3 length equals 12 residues. V was trimmed by 7 bases and J by 3 bases, leaving 10 bases between them. Per germline, CDR1 SQVTM and CDR2 ANQGSEA. In DNA, the CDR3 is TGCAGCGCGGCGGGGAATGGAAACACCATATATTTT. Protein: CSAAGNGNTIYF.

V usage is TRBV7-4 and J usage is TRBJ2-4; D unclear. The CDR3 contains 11 residues. Looked up from germline, CDR1 is SGHVT and CDR2 is SQSDAQ. V lost 3 bases and J 15 bases, leaving 12 bases between the germline ends. The CDR3 DNA sequence: TGTGCCAGCAGCTTCCACGCTACATGGTACTTC. Protein sequence: CASSFHATWYF.

The chain uses TRBV29-1 and TRBJ2-2; possibly TRBD1 or TRBD2 for D (5 bases each). The germline V gene encodes CDR1 SQVTM and CDR2 ANQGSEA. The CDR3 length is 13 residues. Trimming removed 5 bases from V and 5 bases from J, with 12 bases in between. CDR3 sequence reads: CSVRQTGTGELFF. For the CDR3, the DNA is TGCAGCGTTAGACAGACGGGGACCGGGGAGCTGTTTTTT.

The chain employs TRBV14 and TRBJ2-5; the match to TRBD1 covers 8 bases. V trimming: 1 base; J trimming: 7 bases; junction bases outside the gene matches: 5. The CDR3 runs to 14 residues. Germline V gene data show CDR1 as SGHDN and CDR2 as FVKESK. The CDR3 nucleotides are TGTGCCAGCAGCCAAGGTGACAGGGGAGGGACCCAGTACTTC. This sequence encodes CASSQGDRGGTQYF.

V is TRBV9 and J is TRBJ1-5, with 9 bases fitting TRBD1. The CDR3 is 15 amino acids. Germline CDR1 and CDR2: SGDLS and YYNGEE. With 0 bases clipped from V and 2 bases from J, the junction kept 0 bases outside the gene matches. The CDR3 DNA sequence: TGTGCCAGCAGCGTAGGGACAGGGGGCAATCAGCCCCAGCATTTT. Translated, it gives CASSVGTGGNQPQHF.

The rearrangement links TRBV6-6 to TRBJ2-7; either TRBD1 or TRBD2 may fit D (6 bases each). CDR1 MNHNY and CDR2 SVGAGI come from the germline V gene (reference sequence). The V end was cut by 7 bases, the J end by 2 bases, with 18 bases between. The CDR3 extends over 15 amino acids. The CDR3 sequence is CASKPNPGGTYEQYF. Written as DNA, the CDR3 is TGTGCCAGCAAACCCAATCCCGGGGGCACCTACGAGCAGTACTTC.

The chain recombines TRBV4-3 with TRBJ1-2; TRBD1 might be the D (5 bases). The CDR3 has 15 amino acids. Germline assignment: CDR1 LGHNA and CDR2 YSLEER. V was trimmed by 1 base and J by 9 bases, leaving 18 bases between them. CDR3 sequence (DNA): TGCGCCAGCAGCCAAGGCGGGGCAGCCCCGAAGAGCTACACCTTC. Protein sequence: CASSQGGAAPKSYTF.

The chain joins TRBV29-1 to TRBJ1-1; no firm D call. CDR1 SQVTM and CDR2 ANQGSEA come from the germline V gene. The CDR3 contains 9 residues. CDR3 DNA: TGCTCAGGAGGGACTGAAGCTTTCTTT. Translated, it gives CSGGTEAFF.

This CDR3 is CATSRDVGLRNQPQHF. CDR3 DNA: TGTGCCACCAGCAGAGATGTGGGACTAAGAAATCAGCCCCAGCATTTT. The chain has TRBV15 and TRBJ1-5; tentatively, D is TRBD1 (5 bases). The CDR3 runs to 16 residues. The germline CDR1 and CDR2 sequences are LNHNV and YYDKDF (reference sequence). The V gene lost 0 bases and the J gene lost 4 bases, with 13 bases spanning the gap.

This chain uses TRBV30 with TRBJ1-2; 9 bases are shared with TRBD1. V lost 0 bases to trimming and J lost 4 bases; unmatched junction nucleotides: 6. CDR3 length: 15 amino acids. Germline CDR1 GTSNPN, CDR2 SVGIG (reference sequence). CDR3 in DNA: TGTGCCTGGAGTGTAGGACAGGGGTCTCTCTATGGCTACACCTTC. Translating gives CAWSVGQGSLYGYTF.

The V and J genes are TRBV14 and TRBJ1-2, with 8 positions matching TRBD1. CDR1 SGHDN and CDR2 FVKESK come from the germline V gene. Trimming removed 4 bases from V and 6 bases from J; junction bases left unmatched: 16. This CDR3 comprises 17 residues. Here the CDR3 DNA reads TGTGCCAGCAGCCCCAAGACCGGACAGGGAGGAGAGGATGGCTACACCTTC. Translation gives CASSPKTGQGGEDGYTF. Together with reference TRBV14 and TRBJ1-2, the CDR3 gives the full variable domain: EAGVTQFPSHSVIEKGQTVTLRCDPISGHDNLYWYRRVMGKEIKFLLHFVKESKQDESGMPNNRFLAERTGGTYSTLKVQPAELEDSGVYFCASSPKTGQGGEDGYTFGSGTRLTVV.

This sequence joins TRBV7-8 and TRBJ2-7, with 8 bases identical to TRBD1. The trim removed 0 bases at V and 2 bases at J, leaving 3 bases unmatched. This CDR3 is 15 amino acids long. Germline loops: CDR1 SGHVS, CDR2 FQNEAQ. The CDR3 DNA sequence: TGTGCCAGCAGCTTAGCTGGACAGGGACCCTACGAGCAGTACTTC. Its translation is CASSLAGQGPYEQYF.

This chain connects TRBV5-1 to TRBJ2-1, with D tentatively TRBD1 (6 bases). This CDR3 contains 14 residues. The germline V and J ends were trimmed by 3 bases and 0 bases, with 7 bases remaining between them. In germline, CDR1 is SGHRS, CDR2 YFSETQ. This CDR3 is CASSWTVSYNEQFF. CDR3 in DNA: TGCGCCAGCAGCTGGACAGTCTCCTACAATGAGCAGTTCTTC.

The V and J genes are TRBV30 and TRBJ2-3; 7 bases line up with TRBD1. V lost 5 bases, J lost 5 bases, and 10 bases stayed unmatched. Germline V gene lookup returns CDR1 GTSNPN and CDR2 SVGIG (reference sequence). The CDR3 extends over 14 amino acids. The CDR3 bases are TGTGCCTGGGGATCGACAGGGTTAAGAGATACGCAGTATTTT. This translates into CAWGSTGLRDTQYF.

Notes on this clone: Other DNA sequences from this sample encode an identical CDR3 as well. This chain uses TRBV30 with TRBJ1-1, with D maybe TRBD1 (6 bases). The CDR3 is 13 amino acids. V was cut by 0 bases and J by 5 bases, with 10 bases left in between. Germline CDR1 GTSNPN, CDR2 SVGIG (reference sequence). The CDR3 reads CAWSVKGGTEAFF. The CDR3 bases are TGTGCCTGGAGTGTAAAAGGGGGTACTGAAGCTTTCTTT.

The rearrangement uses TRBV29-1 and TRBJ2-3, with D tentatively TRBD1 (6 bases). The CDR3 sequence is 13 residues long. V was pared by 4 bases and J by 5 bases, with 13 bases between. Germline CDR1 SQVTM, CDR2 ANQGSEA. DNA for the CDR3: TGCAGCGTTGCACAGGGTGGTGGAGATACGCAGTATTTT. Its translation is CSVAQGGGDTQYF.

The genes are TRBV29-1 and TRBJ2-7; 9 bases match TRBD1. The CDR3 covers 12 residues. After removal of 7 bases from V and 5 bases from J, the junction contained 6 bases not matched to a gene. CDR1 is SQVTM and CDR2 is ANQGSEA in the germline V gene. CDR3 nucleotide sequence: TGCAGCGGGGGACAGGGATTCCACGAGCAGTACTTC. Translated: CSGGQGFHEQYF.

The chain is built from TRBV10-3 and TRBJ1-6; D is unclear. Trimming stripped 3 bases from V and 1 base from J, with 10 bases between. The germline CDR1 and CDR2 sequences are ENHRY and SYGVKD. The CDR3 extends over 16 amino acids. The CDR3 is CAISDGSGSYNSPLHF. Written as DNA, the CDR3 is TGTGCCATCAGTGATGGATCTGGGTCCTATAATTCACCCCTCCACTTT.

This chain joins TRBV29-1 and TRBJ2-6, with 8 bases identical to TRBD1. V lost 7 bases and J lost 0; bases outside the gene matches: 11. The CDR3 runs 17 residues. Germline CDR1 and CDR2: SQVTM and ANQGSEA. The CDR3 DNA reads as TGCAGCGCCGGGGACAGGTCTCTTAGCTCTGGGGCCAACGTCCTGACTTTC. The encoded protein is CSAGDRSLSSGANVLTF.

The chain is built from TRBV7-9 and TRBJ2-7; D ambiguous. Germline loops: CDR1 SEHNR, CDR2 FQNEAQ (reference sequence). There are 14 residues in the CDR3. V lost 5 bases to trimming and J lost 4 bases, with 15 bases between them. The CDR3 sequence: CASSTRVTTYEQYF. The CDR3 coding sequence is TGTGCCAGCAGCACCCGAGTAACCACATACGAGCAGTACTTC.

This chain uses TRBV18 with TRBJ1-5; the D gene is possibly TRBD1 (6 bases). Germline CDR1 is KGHSH and CDR2 is LQKENI. V shed 3 bases and J shed 4 bases, with 13 bases lying between them. There are 15 residues in the CDR3. CDR3 loop: CASSPAGAINQPQHF. The CDR3 coding sequence is TGTGCCAGCTCACCCGCAGGGGCGATAAATCAGCCCCAGCATTTT.

The chain combines TRBV6-1 with TRBJ2-1; D assignment may be TRBD1 or TRBD2 (5 bases each). The CDR3 is 12 amino acids. Between the trimmed V and J ends, which lost 0 bases and 15 bases, there was a span of 12 bases. Germline assignment: CDR1 MNHNS and CDR2 SASEGT. CDR3 DNA sequence: TGTGCCAGCAGTGAAGCGGGACCTCTGTCGTTCTTC. Encoded protein: CASSEAGPLSFF.